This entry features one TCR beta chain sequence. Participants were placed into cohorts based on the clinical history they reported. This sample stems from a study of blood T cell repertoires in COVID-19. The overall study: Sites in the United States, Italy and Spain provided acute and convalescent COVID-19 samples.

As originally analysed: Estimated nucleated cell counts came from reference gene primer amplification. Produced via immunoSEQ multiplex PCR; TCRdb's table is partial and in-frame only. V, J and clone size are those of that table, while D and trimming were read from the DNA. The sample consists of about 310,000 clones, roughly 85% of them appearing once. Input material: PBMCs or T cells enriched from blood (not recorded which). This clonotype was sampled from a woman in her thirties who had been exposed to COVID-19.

The CDR3 DNA sequence: TGTGCCAGCAGCGTTCAACAGGGGACTGAAGCTTTCTTT. This gives the protein CASSVQQGTEAFF. The chain links TRBV9 to TRBJ1-1; 7 bases are shared with TRBD1. V lost 2 bases to trimming and J lost 5 bases; unmatched junction nucleotides: 3. This CDR3 is 13 amino acids long. Germline V gene data show CDR1 as SGDLS and CDR2 as YYNGEE.